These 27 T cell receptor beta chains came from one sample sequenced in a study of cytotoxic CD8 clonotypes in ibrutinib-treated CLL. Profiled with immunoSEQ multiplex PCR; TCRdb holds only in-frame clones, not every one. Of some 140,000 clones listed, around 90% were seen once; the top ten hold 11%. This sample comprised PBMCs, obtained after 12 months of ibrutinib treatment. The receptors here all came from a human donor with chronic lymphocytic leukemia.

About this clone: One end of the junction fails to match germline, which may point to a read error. DNA of the CDR3: TGTGCTAGCAGCTCCGGCCCGACCTACGAGCAGTACTTC. As protein: CASSSGPTYEQYF. The V call is TRBV7-7, the J call TRBJ2-7; D unresolved. The CDR3 loop spans 13 amino acids. CDR1 is SSHAT and CDR2 is FNYEAQ in the germline V gene (reference sequence).

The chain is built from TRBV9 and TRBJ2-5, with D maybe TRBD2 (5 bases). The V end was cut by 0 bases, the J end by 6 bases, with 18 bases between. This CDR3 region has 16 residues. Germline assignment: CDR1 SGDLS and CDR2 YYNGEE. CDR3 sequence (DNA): TGTGCCAGCAGCGTAGATTTCGGGAAGGGTCAGCAGACCCAGTACTTC. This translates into CASSVDFGKGQQTQYF.

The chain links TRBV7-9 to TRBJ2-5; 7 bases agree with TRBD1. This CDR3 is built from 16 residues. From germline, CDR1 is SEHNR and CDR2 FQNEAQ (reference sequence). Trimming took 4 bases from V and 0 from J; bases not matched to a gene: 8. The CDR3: CASSSRTGLYQETQYF. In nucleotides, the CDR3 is TGTGCCAGCAGCTCTCGGACAGGATTGTACCAAGAGACCCAGTACTTC.

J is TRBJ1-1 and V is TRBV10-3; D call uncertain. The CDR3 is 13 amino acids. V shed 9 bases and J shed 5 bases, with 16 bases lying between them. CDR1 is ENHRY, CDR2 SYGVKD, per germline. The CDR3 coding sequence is TGTGCCATTCGGTTGGTCGGAGGGACTGAAGCTTTCTTT. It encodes CAIRLVGGTEAFF.

The CDR3 sequence is CASSHPGLAGMSTDTQYF. CDR3 in DNA: TGTGCCAGCAGTCATCCGGGACTAGCGGGGATGTCCACAGATACGCAGTATTTT. The V gene is TRBV28, the J gene TRBJ2-3, with 13 nucleotides matching TRBD2. Trimming at V came to 5 bases and at J to 2 bases, leaving 10 bases not matched to a gene. The CDR3 sequence is 18 residues long. Per germline, CDR1 MDHEN and CDR2 SYDVKM.

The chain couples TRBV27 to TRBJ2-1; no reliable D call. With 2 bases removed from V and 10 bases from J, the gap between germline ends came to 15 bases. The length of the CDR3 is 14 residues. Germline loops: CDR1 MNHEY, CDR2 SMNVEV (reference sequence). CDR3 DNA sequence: TGTGCCAGCAGTTTAGGGTCGGCCCTTTGGGAGCAGTTCTTC. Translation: CASSLGSALWEQFF.

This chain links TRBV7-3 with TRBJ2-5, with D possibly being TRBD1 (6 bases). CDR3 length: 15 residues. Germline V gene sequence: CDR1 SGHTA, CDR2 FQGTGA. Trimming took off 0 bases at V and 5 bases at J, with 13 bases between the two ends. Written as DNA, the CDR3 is TGTGCCAGCAGCTTAACTCCATGGACAGCCGAGACCCAGTACTTC. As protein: CASSLTPWTAETQYF.

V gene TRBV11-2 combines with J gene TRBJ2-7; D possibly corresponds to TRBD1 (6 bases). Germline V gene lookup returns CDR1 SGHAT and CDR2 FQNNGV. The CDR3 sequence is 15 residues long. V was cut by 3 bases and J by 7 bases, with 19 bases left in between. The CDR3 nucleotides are TGTGCCAGCAGCTTTGTTTCGGGCAGGGGTGGGGAGCAGTACTTC. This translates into CASSFVSGRGGEQYF.

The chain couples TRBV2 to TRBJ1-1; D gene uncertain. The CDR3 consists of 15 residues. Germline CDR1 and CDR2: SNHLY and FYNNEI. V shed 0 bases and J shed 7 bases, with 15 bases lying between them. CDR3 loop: CASSEAQSGRGEAFF. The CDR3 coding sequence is TGTGCCAGCAGTGAAGCTCAATCGGGCCGGGGTGAAGCTTTCTTT. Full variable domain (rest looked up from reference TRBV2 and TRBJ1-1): EPEVTQTPSHQVTQMGQEVILRCVPISNHLYFYWYRQILGQKVEFLVSFYNNEISEKSEIFDDQFSVERPDGSNFTLKIRSTKLEDSAMYFCASSEAQSGRGEAFFGQGTRLTVV.

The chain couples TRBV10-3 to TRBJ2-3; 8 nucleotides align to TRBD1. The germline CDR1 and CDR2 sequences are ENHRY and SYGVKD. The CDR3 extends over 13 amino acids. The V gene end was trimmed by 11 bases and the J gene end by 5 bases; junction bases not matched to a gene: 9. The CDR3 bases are TGTGCCTCCGGACAGGGAAGAGAAGATACGCAGTATTTT. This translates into CASGQGREDTQYF.

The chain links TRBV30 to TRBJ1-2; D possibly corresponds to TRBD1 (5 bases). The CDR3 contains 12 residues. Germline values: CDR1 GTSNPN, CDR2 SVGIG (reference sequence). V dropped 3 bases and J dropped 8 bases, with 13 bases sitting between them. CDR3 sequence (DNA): TGTGCCTGGAGGGGGGGAGATAGGGGCTACACCTTC. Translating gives CAWRGGDRGYTF.

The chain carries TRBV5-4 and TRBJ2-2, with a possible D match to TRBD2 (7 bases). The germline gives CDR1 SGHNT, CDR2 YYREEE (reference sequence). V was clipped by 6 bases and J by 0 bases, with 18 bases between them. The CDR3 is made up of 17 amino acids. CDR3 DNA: TGTGCCAGCACCATAGGGGGAGGGACTGCGAACACCGGGGAGCTGTTTTTT. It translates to CASTIGGGTANTGELFF.

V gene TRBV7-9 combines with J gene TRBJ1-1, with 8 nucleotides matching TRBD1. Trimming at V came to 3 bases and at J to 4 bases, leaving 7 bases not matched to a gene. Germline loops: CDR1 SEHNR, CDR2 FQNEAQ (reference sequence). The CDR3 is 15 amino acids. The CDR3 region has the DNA TGTGCCAGCAGCTTGGGGACAGGTACTAGCACTGAAGCTTTCTTT. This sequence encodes CASSLGTGTSTEAFF.

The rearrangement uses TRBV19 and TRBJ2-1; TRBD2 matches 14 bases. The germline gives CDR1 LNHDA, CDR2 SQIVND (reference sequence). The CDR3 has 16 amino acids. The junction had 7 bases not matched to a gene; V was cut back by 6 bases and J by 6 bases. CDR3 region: CASSTSGLAGGNEQFF. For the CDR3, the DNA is TGTGCCAGTAGCACCTCCGGACTAGCGGGAGGCAATGAGCAGTTCTTC. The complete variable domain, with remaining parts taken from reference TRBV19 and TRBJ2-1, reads DGGITQSPKYLFRKEGQNVTLSCEQNLNHDAMYWYRQDPGQGLRLIYYSQIVNDFQKGDIAEGYSVSREKKESFPLTVTSAQKNPTAFYLCASSTSGLAGGNEQFFGPGTRLTVL.

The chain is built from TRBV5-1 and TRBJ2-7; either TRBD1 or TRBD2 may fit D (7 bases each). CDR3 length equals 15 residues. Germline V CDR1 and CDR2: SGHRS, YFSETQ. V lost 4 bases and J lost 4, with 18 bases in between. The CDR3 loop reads CASSVTGTAGYEQYF. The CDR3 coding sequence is TGCGCCAGCAGCGTAACCGGGACAGCGGGATACGAGCAGTACTTC. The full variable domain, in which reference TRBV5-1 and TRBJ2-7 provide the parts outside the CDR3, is KAGVTQTPRYLIKTRGQQVTLSCSPISGHRSVSWYQQTPGQGLQFLFEYFSETQRNKGNFPGRFSGRQFSNSRSEMNVSTLELGDSALYLCASSVTGTAGYEQYFGPGTRLTVT.

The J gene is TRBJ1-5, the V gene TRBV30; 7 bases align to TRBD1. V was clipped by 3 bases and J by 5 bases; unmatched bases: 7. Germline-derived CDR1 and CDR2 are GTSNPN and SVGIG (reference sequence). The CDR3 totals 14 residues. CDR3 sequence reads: CAWSADRVDQPQHF. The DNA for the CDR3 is TGTGCCTGGAGCGCCGACAGGGTTGATCAGCCCCAGCATTTT.

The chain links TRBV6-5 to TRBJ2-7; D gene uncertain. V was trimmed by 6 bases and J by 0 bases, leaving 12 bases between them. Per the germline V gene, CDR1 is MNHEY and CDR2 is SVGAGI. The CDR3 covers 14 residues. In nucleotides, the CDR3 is TGTGCCAGCAGCCCCGGACGGGTCTCCTACGAGCAGTACTTC. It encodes CASSPGRVSYEQYF.

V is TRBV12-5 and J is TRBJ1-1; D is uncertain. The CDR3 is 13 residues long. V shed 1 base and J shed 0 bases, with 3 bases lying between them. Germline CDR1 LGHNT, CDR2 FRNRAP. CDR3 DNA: TGTGCTAGTGGTTTGGAAGTGAACACTGAAGCTTTCTTT. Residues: CASGLEVNTEAFF.

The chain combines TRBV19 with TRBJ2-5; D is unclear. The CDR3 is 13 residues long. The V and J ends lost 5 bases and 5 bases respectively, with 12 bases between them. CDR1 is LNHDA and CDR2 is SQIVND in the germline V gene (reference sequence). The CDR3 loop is CASSLPPVETQYF. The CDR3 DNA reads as TGTGCCAGTAGTCTCCCGCCGGTGGAGACCCAGTACTTC.

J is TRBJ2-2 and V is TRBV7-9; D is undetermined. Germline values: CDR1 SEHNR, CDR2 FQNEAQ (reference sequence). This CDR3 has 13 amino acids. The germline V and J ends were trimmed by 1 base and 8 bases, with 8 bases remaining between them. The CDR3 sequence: CASSLGFSGELFF. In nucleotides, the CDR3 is TGTGCCAGCAGCTTAGGGTTTTCGGGGGAGCTGTTTTTT.

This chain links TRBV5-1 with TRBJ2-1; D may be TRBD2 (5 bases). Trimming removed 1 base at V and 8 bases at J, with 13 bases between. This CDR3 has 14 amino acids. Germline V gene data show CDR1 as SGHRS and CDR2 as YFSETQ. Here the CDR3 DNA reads TGCGCCAGCAGCTTGAGGGTTTCGAGGGATGAGCAGTTCTTC. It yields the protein CASSLRVSRDEQFF. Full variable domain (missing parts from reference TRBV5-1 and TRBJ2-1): KAGVTQTPRYLIKTRGQQVTLSCSPISGHRSVSWYQQTPGQGLQFLFEYFSETQRNKGNFPGRFSGRQFSNSRSEMNVSTLELGDSALYLCASSLRVSRDEQFFGPGTRLTVL.

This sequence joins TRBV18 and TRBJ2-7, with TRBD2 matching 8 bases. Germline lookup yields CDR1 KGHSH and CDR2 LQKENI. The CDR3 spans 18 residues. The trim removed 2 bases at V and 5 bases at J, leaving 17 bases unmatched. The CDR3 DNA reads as TGTGCCAGCTCACCAATCGGAGGCAGCGGGGGTGGTAGGGACGAGCAGTACTTC. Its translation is CASSPIGGSGGGRDEQYF.

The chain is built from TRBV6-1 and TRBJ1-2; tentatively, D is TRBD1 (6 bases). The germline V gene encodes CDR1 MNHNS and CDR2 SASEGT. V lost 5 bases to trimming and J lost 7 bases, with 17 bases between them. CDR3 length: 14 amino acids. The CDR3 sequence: CASSPLGGALGYTF. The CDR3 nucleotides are TGTGCCAGCAGTCCCCTGGGGGGGGCGCTTGGCTACACCTTC.

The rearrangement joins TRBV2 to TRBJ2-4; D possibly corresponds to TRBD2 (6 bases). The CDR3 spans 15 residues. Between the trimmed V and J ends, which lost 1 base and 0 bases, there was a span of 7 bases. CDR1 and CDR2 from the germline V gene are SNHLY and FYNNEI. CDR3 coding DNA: TGTGCCAGCAGTGAAGAGCGGGTAGCCAAAAACATTCAGTACTTC. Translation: CASSEERVAKNIQYF.

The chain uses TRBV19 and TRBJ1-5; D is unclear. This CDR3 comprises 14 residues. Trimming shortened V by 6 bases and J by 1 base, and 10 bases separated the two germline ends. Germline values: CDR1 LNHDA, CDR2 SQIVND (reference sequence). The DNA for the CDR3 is TGTGCCAGTAGACCTGAACAGAGCAATCAGCCCCAGCATTTT. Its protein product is CASRPEQSNQPQHF.

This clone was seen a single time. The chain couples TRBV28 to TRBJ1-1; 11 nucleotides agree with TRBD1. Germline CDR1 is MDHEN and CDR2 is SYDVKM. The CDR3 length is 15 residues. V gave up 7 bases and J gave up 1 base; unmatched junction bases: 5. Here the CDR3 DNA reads TGTGCCAGCACCGGGACAGGGGGAGAGAACACTGAAGCTTTCTTT. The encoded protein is CASTGTGGENTEAFF.

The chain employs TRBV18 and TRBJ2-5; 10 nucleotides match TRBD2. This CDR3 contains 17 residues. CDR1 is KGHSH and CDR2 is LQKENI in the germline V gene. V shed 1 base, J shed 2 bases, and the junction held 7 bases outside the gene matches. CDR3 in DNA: TGTGCCAGCTCACCACTTAGGACTAGCGGAGAACAAGAGACCCAGTACTTC. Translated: CASSPLRTSGEQETQYF.